Below, 20 T cell receptor beta chains from the same sample are listed, as sequenced in a study of blood T cell repertoires in COVID-19. Here immunoSEQ multiplex PCR was the method, and the copy in TCRdb shows in-frame clones only, minus some. The sample carries some 83,000 clones, roughly four fifths recorded once. Sequences were obtained from peripheral blood. These receptors all come from a human donor in a cohort sampled during active COVID-19.

The V gene is TRBV6-1, the J gene TRBJ1-5; no clear D. Trimming stripped 0 bases from V and 7 bases from J, with 10 bases between. This CDR3 has 14 residues. The germline V gene has CDR1 MNHNS and CDR2 SASEGT. CDR3 amino acids: CASSEAGRVQPQHF. For the CDR3, the DNA is TGTGCCAGCAGTGAAGCGGGGAGGGTGCAGCCCCAGCATTTT.

Concerning this clone itself: A read error may account for a junction end that differs from germline. This sequence joins TRBV7-9 and TRBJ1-4; TRBD1 is a possible D gene (5 bases). The CDR3 is 14 amino acids. CDR1 SEHNR and CDR2 FQNEAQ come from the germline V gene (reference sequence). The CDR3 coding sequence is TGTGCCAGCAGCCTAGCGGGGCCTGATGAAAAACTGTTTTTT. Translated: CASSLAGPDEKLFF.

The gene calls are TRBV27 and TRBJ1-5; the D gene is possibly TRBD1 (6 bases). CDR1 is MNHEY, CDR2 SMNVEV, per germline (reference sequence). The CDR3 totals 14 residues. V dropped 9 bases and J dropped 5 bases, with 17 bases sitting between them. Written as DNA, the CDR3 is TGTGCCAGTTCCGGGACACTTGGGCATCAGCCCCAGCATTTT. Translation gives CASSGTLGHQPQHF.

The chain has TRBV29-1 and TRBJ2-5; no clear D gene. The germline CDR1 and CDR2 sequences are SQVTM and ANQGSEA. V dropped 3 bases and J dropped 1 base, with 9 bases sitting between them. CDR3 size: 13 residues. Here the CDR3 DNA reads TGCAGCGTTGATACAGCCTTCCAAGAGACCCAGTACTTC. Protein: CSVDTAFQETQYF.

The V gene is TRBV5-5, the J gene TRBJ2-5; D gene uncertain. The germline V and J ends were trimmed by 1 base and 5 bases, with 6 bases remaining between them. This CDR3 contains 12 residues. The germline V gene has CDR1 SGHKS and CDR2 YYEKEE (reference sequence). The chain's CDR3 is CASSLIEETQYF. In DNA, the CDR3 is TGTGCCAGCAGCTTGATTGAGGAGACCCAGTACTTC.

The chain joins TRBV7-3 to TRBJ2-3; 9 bases fit TRBD2. The CDR3 is 15 amino acids. Germline lookup yields CDR1 SGHTA and CDR2 FQGTGA. V gave up 3 bases and J gave up 0 bases; unmatched junction bases: 1. The CDR3 spells CASSFSGGSTDTQYF. The CDR3 nucleotides read TGTGCCAGCAGCTTTAGCGGGGGTAGCACAGATACGCAGTATTTT. Looking up the rest from reference TRBV7-3 and TRBJ2-3 gives the full variable domain: GAGVSQTPSNKVTEKGKYVELRCDPISGHTALYWYRQSLGQGPEFLIYFQGTGAADDSGLPNDRFFAVRPEGSVSTLKIQRTERGDSAVYLCASSFSGGSTDTQYFGPGTRLTVL.

V gene TRBV20-1 combines with J gene TRBJ1-2; the match to TRBD1 covers 11 bases. V gave up 6 bases and J gave up 8 bases; unmatched junction bases: 11. Germline assignment: CDR1 DFQATT and CDR2 SNEGSKA (reference sequence). The CDR3 consists of 14 residues. The CDR3 loop reads CSASQGQGAWGYTF. CDR3 DNA: TGCAGTGCGAGTCAAGGACAGGGGGCTTGGGGCTACACCTTC.

The chain is built from TRBV19 and TRBJ2-1, with D tentatively TRBD1 (6 bases). Trimming removed 4 bases at V and 2 bases at J, with 12 bases between. Germline CDR1 LNHDA, CDR2 SQIVND (reference sequence). This CDR3 is 15 amino acids long. Here the CDR3 reads CASSSQTGPYNEQFF. Here the CDR3 DNA reads TGTGCCAGTAGTAGTCAGACAGGCCCCTACAATGAGCAGTTCTTC. Full variable domain (outside the CDR3, taken from reference TRBV19 and TRBJ2-1): DGGITQSPKYLFRKEGQNVTLSCEQNLNHDAMYWYRQDPGQGLRLIYYSQIVNDFQKGDIAEGYSVSREKKESFPLTVTSAQKNPTAFYLCASSSQTGPYNEQFFGPGTRLTVL.

This rearrangement joins TRBV18 to TRBJ1-1, with 7 positions matching TRBD1. The CDR3 sequence is 13 residues long. Losses at the gene ends were 6 bases for V and 8 bases for J; bases not matched to a gene: 9. The germline V gene has CDR1 KGHSH and CDR2 LQKENI. Here the CDR3 reads CASSPGQVQEAFF. The CDR3 nucleotides read TGTGCCAGCTCCCCCGGACAGGTTCAAGAAGCTTTCTTT.

This clone showed up just once. The gene calls are TRBV9 and TRBJ1-2, with D tentatively TRBD1 (5 bases). The CDR3 spans 12 residues. V lost 4 bases to trimming and J lost 8 bases, with 12 bases between them. Germline-derived CDR1 and CDR2 are SGDLS and YYNGEE. The DNA of the CDR3 is TGTGCCAGCAGCCCGACGCGGGGGGGCTACACCTTC. It specifies CASSPTRGGYTF.

The gene calls are TRBV25-1 and TRBJ2-7; 8 nucleotides line up with TRBD1. The CDR3 has 15 amino acids. The germline V gene has CDR1 MGHDK and CDR2 SYGVNS. V dropped 5 bases and J dropped 1; count of bases not matched to a gene: 7. The CDR3 region has the DNA TGTGCCAGCAGTAGGTGGCAGGGGGCGTCCTACGAGCAGTACTTC. Translating gives CASSRWQGASYEQYF.

This sequence joins TRBV18 and TRBJ1-2; D possibly corresponds to TRBD1 (5 bases). The length of the CDR3 is 12 residues. The germline V and J ends were trimmed by 1 base and 8 bases, with 8 bases remaining between them. Germline loops: CDR1 KGHSH, CDR2 LQKENI. In DNA, the CDR3 is TGTGCCAGCTCACCACAGGGGTTAGGCTACACCTTC. Translating gives CASSPQGLGYTF.

J is TRBJ2-7 and V is TRBV12-1; the DNA was not compared with TRBD2, the D call given in the table. TRBV12-1 is shown as a pseudogene. The CDR3 has 13 amino acids. CDR3: CASGESRGLEQYF. CDR3 DNA: TGTGCCAGCGGCGAGAGCCGAGGCCTCGAGCAGTACTTC.

The chain links TRBV18 to TRBJ1-3, with D possibly matching TRBD1 (6 bases). The CDR3 sequence is 15 residues long. Per germline, CDR1 KGHSH and CDR2 LQKENI. Between the trimmed V and J ends, which lost 4 bases and 2 bases, there was a span of 12 bases. DNA for the CDR3: TGTGCCAGCTCACTCCAGGGGAGCGCTGGAAACACCATATATTTT. Residues: CASSLQGSAGNTIYF.

This clone has just a few counts. The genes are TRBV10-1 and TRBJ1-1; D ambiguous. The V gene's germline CDR1 is WNHNN and CDR2 SYGVQD (reference sequence). There are 12 residues in the CDR3. Trimming stripped 7 bases from V and 7 bases from J, with 13 bases between. CDR3 in amino acids: CASNPGSSEAFF. The CDR3 DNA reads TGCGCCAGCAACCCCGGGAGCAGTGAAGCTTTCTTT.

The DNA for the CDR3 is TGCAGCGCAACAAACCGGGACAGGGGGCTTGGCTACACCTTC. This encodes CSATNRDRGLGYTF. The chain is built from TRBV29-1 and TRBJ1-2; TRBD1 aligns across 12 bases. The length of the CDR3 is 14 residues. V shed 7 bases, J shed 7 bases, and the junction held 10 bases outside the gene matches. Germline V gives CDR1 SQVTM, CDR2 ANQGSEA. The full variable domain, completed using reference TRBV29-1 and TRBJ1-2, is SAVISQKPSRDICQRGTSLTIQCQVDSQVTMMFWYRQQPGQSLTLIATANQGSEATYESGFVIDKFPISRPNLTFSTLTVSNMSPEDSSIYLCSATNRDRGLGYTFGSGTRLTVV.

This clone appeared a single time. The rearrangement links TRBV28 to TRBJ2-3; TRBD1 matches at 8 bases. The V and J ends lost 2 bases and 6 bases, in that order; junction bases with no gene match: 7. The CDR3 totals 15 residues. In germline, CDR1 is MDHEN, CDR2 SYDVKM. CDR3 loop: CASSLSRGPYDTQYF. The CDR3 bases are TGTGCCAGCAGTTTAAGCAGGGGGCCCTATGATACGCAGTATTTT. Filled out from reference TRBV28 and TRBJ2-3, the complete variable domain reads DVKVTQSSRYLVKRTGEKVFLECVQDMDHENMFWYRQDPGLGLRLIYFSYDVKMKEKGDIPEGYSVSREKKERFSLILESASTNQTSMYLCASSLSRGPYDTQYFGPGTRLTVL.

The chain links TRBV10-2 to TRBJ2-3; 7 bases are shared with TRBD2. In germline, CDR1 is WSHSY, CDR2 SAAADI. J gave up 2 bases and V 3 bases, and 11 bases lay outside the gene matches. CDR3 length: 17 residues. The CDR3 spells CASSEFAASGFTDTQYF. CDR3 nucleotides: TGCGCCAGCAGTGAATTCGCGGCTAGCGGATTCACAGATACGCAGTATTTT.

This clone showed up just a few times. This chain uses TRBV7-6 with TRBJ2-3, with 10 bases that match TRBD1. Trimming took 8 bases from V and 2 from J; bases not matched to a gene: 10. The V gene's germline CDR1 is SGHVS and CDR2 FNYEAQ. The CDR3 is 16 amino acids. The CDR3 sequence is CASEPSGQGSTDTQYF. The CDR3, as DNA: TGTGCCAGCGAACCCTCGGGACAGGGGTCCACAGATACGCAGTATTTT.

This clone was picked up a small number of times. The CDR3 reads CASSDGAGSSSSYEQYF. CDR3 DNA: TGTGCCAGCAGTGACGGGGCGGGGTCTTCTAGCTCCTACGAGCAGTACTTC. J is TRBJ2-7 and V is TRBV28; weak D call: TRBD2 (6 bases). Trimming pared 5 bases from V and 0 bases from J, leaving 20 bases between. CDR3 size: 17 residues. Germline CDR1 is MDHEN and CDR2 is SYDVKM.